This T cell receptor (beta chain) emerged from a study of radiation and T cells in renal cell carcinoma (dated by TCRdb to the early 2020s). Regarding the complete study: The samples were drawn from a clinical trial, where primary renal cell carcinomas were treated with 15 Gy of stereotactic body radiation therapy and then removed by nephrectomy 4 weeks afterward. In total, 50 to 60 samples underwent TCR beta sequencing: 25 or so tumors plus 27 peripheral blood samples. Across all 50 or so samples, 4,016,671 unique CDR3 nucleotide sequences, encoding 2,658,974 unique CDR3 amino acid sequences, were identified. The full study reports these points: Because the trial had a single-armed design, the trial could not examine how radiation dose or scheduling affected the TCR repertoire. In blood, the top tumor clonotypes increased from baseline to 2 weeks after radiation and then shrank by 4 weeks, which suggests a temporary expansion of tumor-resident clones. Changes in the blood repertoire were not tracked past 4 weeks after treatment. Because pretreatment tumor biopsies were not available, the study could not determine whether clonotypes were already present within the tumor at baseline.

As concerns this clone: No cognate antigen has been identified for it. No base qualities exist here, and no much larger clone lies one base off it.

The CDR3 holds 16 amino acids from the cysteine to the phenylalanine. The DNA shown is the 48-base CDR3, in frame from base 1. The junction carries 19 bases between V and J, which are trimmed by 0 bases and 10 bases respectively. In the germline V gene, CDR1 corresponds to SGHTA and CDR2 to FQGNSA. TCR beta libraries were generated from genomic DNA with the immunoSEQ kit, following the manufacturer's recommendations. To prepare libraries, a first multiplex PCR with proprietary primers was run, followed by a second PCR that added unique barcodes, and a bead cleanup was done after each round. A kit-provided positive control reaction and a negative control reaction were included in every sample batch. The final libraries were assessed on an Agilent 4200 TapeStation D1000 ScreenTape, pooled by volume, and quantified by qPCR. Sequencing was performed on an Illumina NextSeq500 with a MidOutput 150-cycle cartridge, and 156 Read1 and 15 Index1 cycles were run with kit custom primers. The pooled library was loaded at 0.75 to 1 pM with a roughly 20% PhiX control spike-in. Per the authors' processing: Vendor-processed data were analyzed in R, and a clonotype was defined as all T cells sharing the same CDR3 nucleotide sequence. In the clone abundance analyses, frequencies were normalized to the 10,000 most abundant clones in each sample. Public T cell clones, averaging fewer than five per sample, were removed before analysis. An abundance difference of at least 32-fold between compartments was the criterion for calling clonotypes tumor-enriched or baseline blood-enriched. Clonotypes expanded or contracted between blood time points were identified with a beta-binomial differential abundance model. Similarity between tumor and blood repertoires was quantified using the Baroni-Urbani and Buser coefficient, and groups were compared with two-tailed Wilcoxon tests in R. Imported from immuneACCESS, the table was reduced by TCRdb to in-frame sequences with V and J called. These copies leave out some clones; in studies compared against another copy, an unresolved V gene accounts for under half, and the cause of the remainder is not known. Clone size and the V and J calls come from that table; the DNA yielded D and trimming. Present in this sample are about 95,000 clones, 75% to 90% of which were seen just once. Clones ranked in the top ten supply 6.5% to 8.5% of the sample.

The sample's time point label, decoded: baseline pretreatment blood. What the treatment or condition label conveys for this sample: 15 Gy SBRT to primary tumor, nephrectomy 4 weeks later. To follow tumor-enriched clonotypes, peripheral blood was collected serially from radiation-treated patients at baseline and again at 2 weeks and 4 weeks after SBRT. Every patient's renal cell carcinoma showed clear cell pathology. The QIAamp DNA Blood Mini Kit (Qiagen) was used to prepare genomic DNA for TCR sequencing. Samples were included in the analyses only if all quality control checks were passed. The TCR comes from a man aged 45-65 years with renal cell carcinoma. Sequencing was performed on blood, taken from a patient whose treatment included radiotherapy and nephrectomy. Recombination linked TRBV7-2 to TRBJ2-1, with the D gene not confidently named. The CDR3 region has the sequence CASSLAPPAVYGEQFF. The nucleotide sequence is given as TGTGCCAGCAGCTTAGCGCCCCCAGCAGTATATGGGGAGCAGTTCTTC.